This T cell receptor beta chain stems from a study of regulatory T cells in long-lasting Graves disease. This CDR3 contains 16 residues. Trimming shortened V by 3 bases and J by 0 bases, and 11 bases separated the two germline ends. Germline lookup yields CDR1 MDHEN and CDR2 SYDVKM. This clonotype was counted ten times or more. Time point defined: persistent/refractory GD, antithyroid drugs over 5 years with positive TRAb. Construction of the TCR library relied on RNA isolated from PBMCs. In this cohort, patients came from an endocrinology department located in Xi'an, China. Libraries of TCR beta came from iRepertoire HTBI primers plus Arm-PCR of CDR3 regions. Under the authors' procedure: Identification yielded 55 to 75 TRBV and some 15 TRBJ segments across samples. TCRdb called the multiplex PCR reads again in MiXCR, with one record for every CDR3 protein. These V and J calls rely on TCRdb rather than the paper's analysis. The sample has over 350,000 distinct CDR3 sequences, under 25% seen once.

This TCR came from a female donor with Graves disease. The sample consisted of peripheral blood mononuclear cells (PBMCs), taken when the disease was refractory, from a patient treated with antithyroid drugs. The chain couples TRBV28 to TRBJ2-2, with D perhaps TRBD1 (6 bases). DNA of the CDR3: TGTGCCAGCAGTTTGTCCGGGACACCGAACACCGGGGAGCTGTTTTTT. Its protein product is CASSLSGTPNTGELFF.